The sequence of this T cell receptor beta chain was determined in a study of T cell responses to AZD1222 COVID-19 vaccine. Data came from immunoSEQ multiplex PCR; TCRdb stores just in-frame clones and leaves some out. The sample has more than 110,000 clones; about 86% are singletons. General study results and limits: Per reports, nearly half of all spike-specific TCRs target regions that are unmutated in variants. Just a handful of AZD1222 recipients were seropositive at baseline. Spike-specific TCR breadth and depth went up after people got two AZD1222 doses.

The CDR3 runs to 13 residues. Germline CDR1 is SGHRS and CDR2 is YFSETQ. Trimming removed 2 bases from V and 5 bases from J, with 8 bases in between. This clone was picked up many times. The antigen remains undetermined. The sample contains more than one DNA sequence encoding this CDR3. The rearrangement links TRBV5-1 to TRBJ1-5, with D possibly matching TRBD1 (6 bases). Specimen: peripheral blood, collected on day 0 of AZD1222 vaccination. This clonotype was sampled from an adult in good health. The CDR3 protein is CASSFEGDQPQHF. CDR3 DNA: TGCGCCAGCAGCTTCGAGGGGGATCAGCCCCAGCATTTT.